What follows describes a single TCR beta chain. The record originates from a study of response to subunit inactivated influenza vaccine. Via MiXCR, TCRdb re-called the RT-PCR reads, giving one row per CDR3 protein. The sample consists of about 540,000 distinct CDR3 sequences, less than 25% of them appearing once. These same records also appear under a second study, on T cells expressing NK-cell markers. That paper adds: Libraries used 5'RACE template switching adding universal primer site and UMIs. The authors derived TCR beta repertoires from sorted CD3+CD56+NKG2C+, CD3+CD56+NKG2C- and CD3+CD56-NKG2C+ T cells. One of eight sequenced donors was HCMV-seronegative; the other seven were seropositive. Restriction of sorting to alpha-beta TCR T cells was accomplished in several experiments using an anti-gamma-delta TCR antibody. Each of 5 to 7 donors carried dominant NKG2C+ clonotypes accounting for about 1.0-8% of CD8+ T cells.

Source: CD4+ T cells sorted from PBMCs, taken 12 days after vaccination. The source is a man aged 50 to 59 who received an inactivated influenza vaccine.

This CDR3 is CASTGQGDTEAFF. In nucleotides, the CDR3 is TGTGCCAGCACTGGACAGGGCGATACTGAAGCTTTCTTT. The V and J genes are TRBV2 and TRBJ1-1; 8 bases fit TRBD1. The V gene end was trimmed by 7 bases and the J gene end by 5 bases; junction bases not matched to a gene: 6. Germline V gene lookup returns CDR1 SNHLY and CDR2 FYNNEI. The CDR3 has 13 residues.